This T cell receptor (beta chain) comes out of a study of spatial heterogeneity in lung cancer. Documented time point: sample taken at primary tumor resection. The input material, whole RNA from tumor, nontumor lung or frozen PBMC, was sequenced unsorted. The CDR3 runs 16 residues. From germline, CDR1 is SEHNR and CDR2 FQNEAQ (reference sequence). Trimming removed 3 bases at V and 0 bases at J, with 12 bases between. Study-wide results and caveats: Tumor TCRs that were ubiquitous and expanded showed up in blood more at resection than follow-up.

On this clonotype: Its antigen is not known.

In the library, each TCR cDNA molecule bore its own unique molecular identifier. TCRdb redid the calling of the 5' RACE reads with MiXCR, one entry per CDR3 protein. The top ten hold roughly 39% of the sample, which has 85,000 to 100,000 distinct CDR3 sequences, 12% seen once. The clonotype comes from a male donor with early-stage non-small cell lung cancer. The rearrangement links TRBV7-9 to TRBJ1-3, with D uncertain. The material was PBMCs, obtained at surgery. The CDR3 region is CASSFGLGGSGNTIYF. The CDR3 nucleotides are TGTGCCAGCAGCTTCGGTTTGGGAGGCTCTGGAAACACCATATATTTT.